This T cell receptor (beta chain) was documented in a study of T cell therapy after organ transplantation. Points from the study as a whole: Effects of concurrent antirejection and antiviral medications were not evaluable.

Comment on this clone: What it binds is not known.

The ends were cut back, 3 bases at V and 4 bases at J, with 15 bases in the middle. Germline lookup yields CDR1 MGHRA and CDR2 YSYEKL. The CDR3 is 15 residues long. The repertoire was sequenced with immunoSEQ multiplex PCR; TCRdb's copy has only in-frame clones and lacks some. The repertoire holds 45,000 to 60,000 clones, 85% to 95% seen once, with about 2.9% in the top ten. The sample consisted of CD8+ T cells from blood, taken before autologous CMV-specific T cell therapy. This rearrangement joins TRBV4-1 to TRBJ1-2; D may be TRBD1 (6 bases). This receptor was taken from a human patient who had received a solid organ transplant and had CMV disease. This CDR3 is CASSQPGQTGYGYTF. The CDR3, as DNA: TGCGCCAGCAGCCAGCCGGGACAAACGGGCTATGGCTACACCTTC.